This T cell receptor beta chain was found in a study of T cell repertoires in cytomegalovirus infection. Study-wide context: Recently identified HLA-C-restricted CMV epitopes were used, and well-studied HLA-B-restricted CMV epitopes were used as well. Public TCR beta signatures provided an indication of both CMV infection and a matching HLA type. Broader study findings: The study identified carriers of CMV plus the relevant HLA from cumulative public TCR beta family frequency. HLA-C-restricted TCR beta clonotypes specific for CMV led the ex vivo response.

Trimming took 5 bases from V and 1 from J, leaving 24 bases between them. This CDR3 comprises 18 residues. The germline gives CDR1 MDHEN, CDR2 SYDVKM. MiXCR, run by TCRdb on the reads, gives a single entry per CDR3 protein. The profile shows 380,000 or so distinct CDR3 sequences, approximately 35% of them singletons. This clonotype was observed once. Its specificity is unknown. The clonotype originates from a human donor in good health (CMV status not recorded). Some clones in this sample may be carry-over from other donors' samples. The rearrangement uses TRBV28 and TRBJ2-7; a weak D match, TRBD1 (6 bases). Specimen: cultured PBMCs, collected from culture after CMV antigen stimulation. CDR3 sequence reads: CASSPKPYTRDTSYEQYF. The CDR3, as DNA: TGTGCCAGCAGTCCCAAACCCTATACCCGGGACACTTCCTACGAGCAGTACTTC. The full variable domain, with the rest looked up from reference TRBV28 and TRBJ2-7, is DVKVTQSSRYLVKRTGEKVFLECVQDMDHENMFWYRQDPGLGLRLIYFSYDVKMKEKGDIPEGYSVSREKKERFSLILESASTNQTSMYLCASSPKPYTRDTSYEQYFGPGTRLTVT.